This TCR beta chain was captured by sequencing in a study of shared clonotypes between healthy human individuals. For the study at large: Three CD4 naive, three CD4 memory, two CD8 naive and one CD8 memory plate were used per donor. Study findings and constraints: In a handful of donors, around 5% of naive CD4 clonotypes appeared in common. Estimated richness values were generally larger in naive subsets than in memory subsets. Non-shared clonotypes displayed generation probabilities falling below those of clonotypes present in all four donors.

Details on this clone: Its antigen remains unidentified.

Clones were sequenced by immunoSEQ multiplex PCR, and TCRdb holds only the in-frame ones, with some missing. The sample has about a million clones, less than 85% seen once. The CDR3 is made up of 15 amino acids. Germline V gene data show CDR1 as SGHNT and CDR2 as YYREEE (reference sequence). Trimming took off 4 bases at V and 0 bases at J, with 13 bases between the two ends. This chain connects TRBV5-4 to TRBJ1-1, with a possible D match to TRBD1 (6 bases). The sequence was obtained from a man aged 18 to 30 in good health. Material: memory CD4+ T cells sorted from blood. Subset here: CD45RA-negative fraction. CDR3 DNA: TGTGCCAGCAGCGTGGACAGCCGCATGAACACTGAAGCTTTCTTT. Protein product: CASSVDSRMNTEAFF.